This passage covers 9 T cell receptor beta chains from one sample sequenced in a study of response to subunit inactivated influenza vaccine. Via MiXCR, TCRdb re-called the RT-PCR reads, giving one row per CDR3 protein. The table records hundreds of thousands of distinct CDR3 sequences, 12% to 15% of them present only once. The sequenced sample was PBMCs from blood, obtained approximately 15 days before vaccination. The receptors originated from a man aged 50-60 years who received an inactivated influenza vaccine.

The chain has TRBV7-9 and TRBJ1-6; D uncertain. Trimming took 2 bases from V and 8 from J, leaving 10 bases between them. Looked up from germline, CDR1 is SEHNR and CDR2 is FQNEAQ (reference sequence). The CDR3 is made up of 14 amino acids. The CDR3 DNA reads TGTGCCAGCAGCTTAAATCGGGCTTATTCACCCCTCCACTTT. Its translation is CASSLNRAYSPLHF.

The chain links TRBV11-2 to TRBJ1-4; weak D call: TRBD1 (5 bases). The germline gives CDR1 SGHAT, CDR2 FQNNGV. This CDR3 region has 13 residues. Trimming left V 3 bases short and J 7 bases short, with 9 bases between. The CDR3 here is CASSFRDGEKLFF. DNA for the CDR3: TGTGCCAGCAGCTTCAGGGACGGTGAAAAACTGTTTTTT.

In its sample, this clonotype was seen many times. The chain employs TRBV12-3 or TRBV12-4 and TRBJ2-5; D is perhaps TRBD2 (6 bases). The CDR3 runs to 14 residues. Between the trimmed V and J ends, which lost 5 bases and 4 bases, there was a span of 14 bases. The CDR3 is CASSAGPGGETQYF. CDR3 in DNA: TGTGCCAGCAGTGCCGGTCCCGGGGGAGAGACCCAGTACTTC.

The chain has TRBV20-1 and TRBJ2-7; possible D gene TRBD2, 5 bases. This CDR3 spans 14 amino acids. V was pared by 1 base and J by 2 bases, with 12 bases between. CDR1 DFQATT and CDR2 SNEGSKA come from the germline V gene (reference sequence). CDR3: CSARVISATYEQYF. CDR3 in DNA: TGCAGTGCTAGAGTGATTAGCGCGACCTACGAGCAGTACTTC.

CDR3 residues: CSASGYRTDTQYF. DNA of the CDR3: TGCAGTGCTAGCGGGTATCGCACAGATACGCAGTATTTT. The chain has TRBV20-1 and TRBJ2-3; D is undetermined. The CDR3 contains 13 residues. Germline V lookup: CDR1 DFQATT, CDR2 SNEGSKA (reference sequence). Trimming stripped 3 bases from V and 1 base from J, with 8 bases between.

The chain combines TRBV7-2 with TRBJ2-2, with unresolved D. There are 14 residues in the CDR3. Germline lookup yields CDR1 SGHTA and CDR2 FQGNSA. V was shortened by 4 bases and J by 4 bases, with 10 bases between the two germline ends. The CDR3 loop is CASSYHLFTGELFF. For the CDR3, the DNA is TGTGCCAGCAGCTACCACCTCTTCACCGGGGAGCTGTTTTTT.

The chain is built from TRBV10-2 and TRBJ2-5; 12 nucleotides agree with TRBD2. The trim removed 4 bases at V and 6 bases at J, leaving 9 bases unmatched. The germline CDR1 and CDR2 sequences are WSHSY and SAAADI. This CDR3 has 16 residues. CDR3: CASSVSSGGAMKTQYF. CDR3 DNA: TGCGCCAGCAGTGTTTCTAGCGGGGGGGCTATGAAGACCCAGTACTTC.

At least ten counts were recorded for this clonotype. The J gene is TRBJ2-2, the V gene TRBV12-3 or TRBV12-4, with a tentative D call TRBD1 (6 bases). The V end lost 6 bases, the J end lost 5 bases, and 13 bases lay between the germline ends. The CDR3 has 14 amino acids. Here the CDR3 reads CASRIGQRTGELFF. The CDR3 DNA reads TGTGCCAGCAGGATAGGACAGAGAACCGGGGAGCTGTTTTTT.

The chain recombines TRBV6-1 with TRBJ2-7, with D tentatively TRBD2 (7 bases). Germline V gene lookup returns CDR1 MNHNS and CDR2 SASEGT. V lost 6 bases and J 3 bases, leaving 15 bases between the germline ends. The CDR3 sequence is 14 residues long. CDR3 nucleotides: TGTGCCAGCAGAACCCAAAGGGGGGGCTACGAGCAGTACTTC. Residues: CASRTQRGGYEQYF.